The clone carrying this T cell receptor beta chain was counted between two and nine times. Repertoires were generated with immunoSEQ multiplex PCR, while TCRdb's copy carries only in-frame clones and drops some. Of almost 100,000 clones detected, 86% appear once; the ten largest clones hold around a tenth. This entry comes from a study of blood T cell repertoires in COVID-19. The receptor was derived from a man aged 50 to 60 with acute or convalescent COVID-19. The material sequenced was peripheral blood.

DNA of the CDR3: TGTGCCAGCTCACCAGATGAAGGCGGGGGGTCCATGAACACTGAAGCTTTCTTT. Protein sequence: CASSPDEGGGSMNTEAFF. V gene TRBV18 combines with J gene TRBJ1-1; tentatively, D is TRBD1 (5 bases). Germline V gene sequence: CDR1 KGHSH, CDR2 LQKENI. The V and J ends lost 2 bases and 0 bases respectively, with 19 bases between them. This CDR3 has 18 amino acids.